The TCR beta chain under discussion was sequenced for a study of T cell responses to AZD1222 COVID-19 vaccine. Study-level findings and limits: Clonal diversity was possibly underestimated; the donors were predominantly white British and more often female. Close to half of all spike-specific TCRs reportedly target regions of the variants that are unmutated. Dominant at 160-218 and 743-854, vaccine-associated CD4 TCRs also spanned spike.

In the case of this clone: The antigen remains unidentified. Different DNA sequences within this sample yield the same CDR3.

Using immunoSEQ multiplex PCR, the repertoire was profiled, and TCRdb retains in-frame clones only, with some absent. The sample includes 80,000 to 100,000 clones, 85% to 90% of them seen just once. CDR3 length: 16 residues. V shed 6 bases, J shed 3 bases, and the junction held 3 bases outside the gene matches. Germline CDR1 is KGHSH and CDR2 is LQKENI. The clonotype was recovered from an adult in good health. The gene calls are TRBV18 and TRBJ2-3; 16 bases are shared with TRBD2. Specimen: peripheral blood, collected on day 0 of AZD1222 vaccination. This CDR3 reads CASSPGLAGGTDTQYF. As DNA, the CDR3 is TGTGCCAGCTCGCCGGGACTAGCGGGAGGGACAGATACGCAGTATTTT.